Described below is a single T cell receptor (beta chain) sequence and its context. This table comes from immunoSEQ multiplex PCR, and its TCRdb copy is limited to in-frame clones, with some not included. The sample shows around 50,000 clones, around 86% of them seen only once. The source of the sample is a study of blood T cell repertoires in COVID-19. Study context: The United States, Italy and Spain were the sources of the acute and convalescent COVID-19 samples.

Trimming took off 0 bases at V and 4 bases at J, with 6 bases between the two ends. Per the germline V gene, CDR1 is LGHNA and CDR2 is YNFKEQ. The CDR3 runs to 13 residues. The source is a human donor in a cohort sampled during active COVID-19. The chain uses TRBV4-2 and TRBJ2-5; D remains unclear. The specimen was peripheral blood. DNA of the CDR3: TGTGCCAGCAGCCAAGATAGAGGAGAGACCCAGTACTTC. Its protein is CASSQDRGETQYF.